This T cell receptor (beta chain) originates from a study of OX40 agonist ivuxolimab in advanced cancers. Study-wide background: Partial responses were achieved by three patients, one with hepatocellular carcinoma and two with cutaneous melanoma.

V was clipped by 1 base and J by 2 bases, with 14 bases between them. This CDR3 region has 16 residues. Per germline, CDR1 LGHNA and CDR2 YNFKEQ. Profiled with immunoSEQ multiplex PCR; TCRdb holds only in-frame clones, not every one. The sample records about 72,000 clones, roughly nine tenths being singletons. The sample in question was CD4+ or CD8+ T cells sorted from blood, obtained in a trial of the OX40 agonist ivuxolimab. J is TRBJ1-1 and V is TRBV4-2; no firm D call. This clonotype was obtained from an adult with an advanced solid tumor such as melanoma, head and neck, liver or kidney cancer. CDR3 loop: CASSQAIRVQNTEAFF. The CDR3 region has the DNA TGTGCCAGCAGCCAAGCCATCCGGGTGCAAAACACTGAAGCTTTCTTT.